These 25 T cell receptor beta chains share one sample of origin, sequenced in a study of T cells in Graves' hyperthyroidism and ophthalmopathy (dated by TCRdb to about 2019). The library was made by multiplex PCR. The listed sequencing device is Illumina HiSeq 2000. TCR beta CDR3 regions were amplified from RNA transcripts. For the first round of RT-PCR on the TCR CDR3, the HTBI primer set was used together with the Qiagen OneStep RT-PCR kit. The raw public reads went through TCRdb reprocessing: fastp at Q25, MiXCR clone calling, in-frame beta chains kept. CDR3 protein sequences are deduplicated, and each keeps its most common genes and DNA. The sample records hundreds of thousands of distinct CDR3 sequences, 35% of which are singletons. The ten largest make up less than 40% of the sample. The sample comprised blood. The receptors were sampled from a woman between 40 and 55 years old with Graves' hyperthyroidism.

The sample holds many counts of this clonotype. The chain joins TRBV29-1 to TRBJ2-7; D may be TRBD1 (5 bases). V was cut by 6 bases and J by 3 bases, with 12 bases left in between. Germline loops: CDR1 SQVTM, CDR2 ANQGSEA. The CDR3 has 12 residues. The CDR3 loop is CSVENRFYEQYF. CDR3 DNA sequence: TGCAGCGTGGAAAACAGGTTCTACGAGCAGTACTTC.

This clonotype was detected many times. This chain joins TRBV5-1 and TRBJ1-6; D might be TRBD1 (6 bases). With 5 bases removed from V and 8 bases from J, the gap between germline ends came to 14 bases. In germline, CDR1 is SGHRS, CDR2 YFSETQ. This CDR3 comprises 14 residues. The DNA of the CDR3 is TGCGCCAGCAGTCAGGGGAGCCCTCATTCACCCCTCCACTTT. Its translation is CASSQGSPHSPLHF.

In this sample, this clonotype turned up a few times. As the CDR3 is not closed by the conserved phenylalanine or tryptophan, this likely results from a read error. CDR3 loop: CSARDRVGETQYL. CDR3 nucleotide sequence: TGCAGTGCTAGGGACAGGGTGGGAGAGACCCAGTACCTC. This chain joins TRBV20-1 and TRBJ2-5, with 8 bases fitting TRBD1. CDR3 length equals 13 residues. Germline CDR1 is DFQATT and CDR2 is SNEGSKA (reference sequence). V lost 3 bases, J lost 4 bases, and 4 bases stayed unmatched.

This clonotype has a handful of counts. The chain links TRBV11-2 to TRBJ2-6; D gene ambiguous. V was pared by 2 bases and J by 0 bases, with 14 bases between. There are 18 residues in the CDR3. Germline V gene data show CDR1 as SGHAT and CDR2 as FQNNGV. CDR3 amino acids: CASSLYRVSDSGANVLTF. CDR3 in DNA: TGTGCCAGCAGCTTATATAGGGTGTCGGACTCTGGGGCCAACGTCCTGACTTTC.

The J gene is TRBJ1-1, the V gene TRBV3-1; D is ambiguous. The CDR3 is 14 residues long. Germline assignment: CDR1 LGHDT and CDR2 YNNKEL (reference sequence). The V end was cut by 1 base, the J end by 4 bases, with 10 bases between. This CDR3 is CASSQVRVSTEAFF. CDR3 DNA: TGTGCCAGCAGCCAAGTAAGGGTCTCCACTGAAGCTTTCTTT.

This clonotype was recorded a few times. The chain uses TRBV6-5 and TRBJ1-5; maybe TRBD1 (6 bases). The germline V gene encodes CDR1 MNHEY and CDR2 SVGAGI. Trimming took 0 bases from V and 11 from J, leaving 14 bases between them. The CDR3 runs to 14 residues. The CDR3 sequence is CASSYSGGQAAQHF. CDR3 DNA: TGTGCCAGCAGTTACTCGGGGGGGCAAGCGGCCCAGCATTTT.

This clonotype has at least ten counts. The V and J genes are TRBV5-1 and TRBJ1-1; no definite D call. Trimming took off 5 bases at V and 1 base at J, with 15 bases between the two ends. CDR1 SGHRS and CDR2 YFSETQ come from the germline V gene. The CDR3 contains 15 residues. The DNA for the CDR3 is TGCGCCAGCAGAATGGCGTGGGCAGGGAACACTGAAGCTTTCTTT. Translation: CASRMAWAGNTEAFF.

Concerning this clonotype itself: At one of its ends the junction is not consistent with the germline gene, which may arise from a read error. This chain uses TRBV7-2 with TRBJ1-4; no clear D. The CDR3 is 15 amino acids. CDR1 SGHTA and CDR2 FQGNSA come from the germline V gene. The CDR3 here is CASSQDSRENEKLFF. Written as DNA, the CDR3 is TGCGCCAGCAGCCAAGATTCCCGGGAGAATGAAAAACTGTTTTTT.

This clonotype appeared many times. The chain is built from TRBV6-1 and TRBJ1-2; D is unresolved. Germline V CDR1 and CDR2: MNHNS, SASEGT. This CDR3 has 13 amino acids. Between the trimmed V and J ends, which lost 3 bases and 4 bases, there was a span of 9 bases. This CDR3 is CASSEVLTYGYTF. CDR3 DNA sequence: TGTGCCAGCAGTGAGGTCCTAACCTATGGCTACACCTTC.

This clonotype was seen a few times. V gene TRBV6-2 or TRBV6-3 combines with J gene TRBJ2-7; D gene unclear. Germline CDR1 is MNHEY and CDR2 is SVGEGT. The CDR3 covers 16 residues. With 0 bases removed from V and 2 bases from J, the gap between germline ends came to 14 bases. CDR3 nucleotide sequence: TGTGCCAGCAGTTACTCGACTCCAACGCAAGCCTACGAGCAGTACTTC. Translation: CASSYSTPTQAYEQYF.

The rearrangement joins TRBV2 to TRBJ2-7, with D possibly TRBD1 on 7 matching bases. The germline CDR1 and CDR2 sequences are SNHLY and FYNNEI. The ends were cut back, 6 bases at V and 7 bases at J, with 16 bases in the middle. CDR3 size: 13 residues. CDR3 residues: CASREGTDNEQYF. The DNA for the CDR3 is TGTGCCAGCAGGGAGGGGACAGACAATGAGCAGTACTTC.

About this clonotype itself: A much larger clone differs by one base, so this may be a read error. This sequence joins TRBV7-2 and TRBJ1-1, with D perhaps TRBD1 (5 bases). CDR3 length: 13 residues. Germline V CDR1 and CDR2: SGHTA, FQGNSA. CDR3 amino acids: CASSFRAATEALF. In DNA, the CDR3 is TGTGCCAGCAGCTTCAGGGCAGCCACTGAAGCTCTCTTT.

This clonotype has at least ten counts. The chain carries TRBV7-2 and TRBJ1-3; no reliable D call. This CDR3 has 14 amino acids. V gave up 4 bases and J gave up 3 bases, with 10 bases separating them. Germline CDR1 SGHTA, CDR2 FQGNSA. CDR3 DNA sequence: TGTGCCAGCAGCTCCGGACTTTATGGAAACACCATATATTTT. Its translation is CASSSGLYGNTIYF. The variable domain in full, with the rest retrieved from reference TRBV7-2 and TRBJ1-3, is GAGVSQSPSNKVTEKGKDVELRCDPISGHTALYWYRQSLGQGLEFLIYFQGNSAPDKSGLPSDRFSAERTGGSVSTLTIQRTQQEDSAVYLCASSSGLYGNTIYFGEGSWLTVV.

This CDR3 reads CSVEGGGPRGEAFF. The DNA for the CDR3 is TGCAGCGTTGAGGGCGGCGGACCGCGGGGTGAAGCTTTCTTT. The rearrangement uses TRBV29-1 and TRBJ1-1; unclear D gene. Germline lookup yields CDR1 SQVTM and CDR2 ANQGSEA. This CDR3 spans 14 amino acids. V lost 3 bases and J 7 bases, leaving 18 bases between the germline ends. The full variable domain, with the rest looked up from reference TRBV29-1 and TRBJ1-1, is SAVISQKPSRDICQRGTSLTIQCQVDSQVTMMFWYRQQPGQSLTLIATANQGSEATYESGFVIDKFPISRPNLTFSTLTVSNMSPEDSSIYLCSVEGGGPRGEAFFGQGTRLTVV.

V and J are TRBV9 and TRBJ1-3; a possible D gene is TRBD1 (5 bases). The CDR3 loop spans 17 amino acids. Germline V gene lookup returns CDR1 SGDLS and CDR2 YYNGEE. V was trimmed by 4 bases and J by 0 bases, leaving 17 bases between them. The CDR3 here is CASSPRERGVSGNTIYF. The CDR3 coding sequence is TGTGCCAGCAGCCCTCGGGAGCGGGGGGTCTCTGGAAACACCATATATTTT. The full variable domain, completed using reference TRBV9 and TRBJ1-3, is DSGVTQTPKHLITATGQRVTLRCSPRSGDLSVYWYQQSLDQGLQFLIQYYNGEERAKGNILERFSAQQFPDLHSELNLSSLELGDSALYFCASSPRERGVSGNTIYFGEGSWLTVV.

The rearrangement links TRBV6-5 to TRBJ1-5; D gene unclear. Germline CDR1 MNHEY, CDR2 SVGAGI. V was shortened by 0 bases and J by 6 bases, with 12 bases between the two germline ends. CDR3 size: 15 residues. The CDR3 is CASSYSISGSQPQHF. DNA of the CDR3: TGTGCCAGCAGTTACTCGATATCAGGAAGTCAGCCCCAGCATTTT.

Many counts were recorded for this clonotype. The chain recombines TRBV5-4 with TRBJ2-5; D ambiguous. The CDR3 is 14 amino acids. Trimming pared 0 bases from V and 3 bases from J, leaving 9 bases between. CDR1 is SGHNT, CDR2 YYREEE, per germline (reference sequence). CDR3 coding DNA: TGTGCCAGCAGCTTGGAGAGTCGGGAAGAGACCCAGTACTTC. This translates into CASSLESREETQYF.

This clonotype was counted at least ten times. The chain employs TRBV6-1 and TRBJ1-2, with D unclear. This CDR3 region has 14 residues. V was clipped by 3 bases and J by 5 bases, with 13 bases between them. CDR1 is MNHNS, CDR2 SASEGT, per germline. The CDR3 region is CASSEMMTEYGYTF. Written as DNA, the CDR3 is TGTGCCAGCAGTGAGATGATGACGGAGTATGGCTACACCTTC.

Ten or more counts support this clonotype. This chain connects TRBV12-3 or TRBV12-4 to TRBJ1-1; 7 bases are a match to TRBD1. After removal of 5 bases from V and 4 bases from J, the junction contained 4 bases not matched to a gene. This CDR3 has 13 residues. CDR3 sequence (DNA): TGTGCCAGCAGTACGAGGACAGGCACTGAAGCTTTCTTT. It specifies CASSTRTGTEAFF.

In its sample, this clonotype was seen a few times. The gene calls are TRBV5-8 and TRBJ2-5; 12 nucleotides line up with TRBD2. V lost 6 bases, J lost 5 bases, and 14 bases stayed unmatched. In germline, CDR1 is SGHTS, CDR2 YDEGEE. CDR3 length equals 17 residues. In nucleotides, the CDR3 is TGTGCCAGCACCGAGGGATGGACTAGCGGGACGAGGGAGACCCAGTACTTC. Residues: CASTEGWTSGTRETQYF.

In this sample, this clonotype turned up many times. This chain joins TRBV12-3 or TRBV12-4 and TRBJ1-5; no clear D. The V end was cut by 4 bases, the J end by 5 bases, with 12 bases between. This CDR3 is built from 14 residues. CDR3 sequence: CASSSQSGDQPQHF. The CDR3 nucleotides are TGTGCCAGCAGTTCTCAGTCGGGAGATCAGCCCCAGCATTTT.

For this clonotype: A single base separates this from a much larger clone, so it may be a read error. CDR3 nucleotides: TGTGCCAGCAGCGTATACGGAGGCTCCTACGAGCAGTACTTC. Its protein is CASSVYGGSYEQYF. The J gene is TRBJ2-7, the V gene TRBV9; D is possibly TRBD2 (5 bases). Germline V gene sequence: CDR1 SGDLS, CDR2 YYNGEE. Trimming removed 1 base at V and 0 bases at J, with 8 bases between. This CDR3 has 14 amino acids.

The chain couples TRBV6-5 to TRBJ2-2; the match to TRBD1 covers 8 bases. CDR3 length equals 14 residues. In germline, CDR1 is MNHEY, CDR2 SVGAGI. The junction had 2 bases not matched to a gene; V was cut back by 8 bases and J by 0 bases. CDR3 nucleotides: TGTGCCAGCCGCAGGGGGCCGAACACCGGGGAGCTGTTTTTT. Protein product: CASRRGPNTGELFF.

About this clonotype itself: One base away lies a much larger clone, so this may be a sequencing read error. The chain uses TRBV12-3 or TRBV12-4 and TRBJ2-7, with D uncertain. This CDR3 is built from 11 residues. Deletions cut 6 bases from V and 4 bases from J, with 7 bases between. The CDR3 is CASSYIYEQYF. The CDR3 bases are TGTGCCAGCAGCTACATATACGAGCAGTACTTC.

This clonotype was counted a few times. Germline and junction disagree at one end, which may indicate a read error. The V and J genes are TRBV7-7 and TRBJ2-6; 7 bases line up with TRBD2. The CDR3 is made up of 16 amino acids. Germline CDR1 SSHAT, CDR2 FNYEAQ (reference sequence). The CDR3 DNA is TGTGCTAGCAGCCCGGGGAGGGTCTCTGGGGCCAACGTCCTGACTTTC. Amino acid sequence: CASSPGRVSGANVLTF.